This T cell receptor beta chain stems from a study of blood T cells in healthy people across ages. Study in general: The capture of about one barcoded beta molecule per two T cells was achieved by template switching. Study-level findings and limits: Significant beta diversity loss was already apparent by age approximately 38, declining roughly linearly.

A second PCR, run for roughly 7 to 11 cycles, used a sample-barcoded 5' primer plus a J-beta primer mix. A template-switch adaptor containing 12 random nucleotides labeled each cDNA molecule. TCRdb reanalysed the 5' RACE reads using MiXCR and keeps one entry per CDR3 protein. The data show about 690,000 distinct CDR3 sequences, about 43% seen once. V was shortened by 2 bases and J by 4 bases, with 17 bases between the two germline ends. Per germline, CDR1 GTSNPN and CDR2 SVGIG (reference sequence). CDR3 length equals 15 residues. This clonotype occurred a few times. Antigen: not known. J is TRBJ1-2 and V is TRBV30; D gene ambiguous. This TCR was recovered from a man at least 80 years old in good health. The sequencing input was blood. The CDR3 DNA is TGTGCCTGGAGTATCCGGGCCTTGGACGGCTATGGCTACACCTTC. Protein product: CAWSIRALDGYGYTF. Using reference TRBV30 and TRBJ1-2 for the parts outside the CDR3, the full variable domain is SQTIHQWPATLVQPVGSPLSLECTVEGTSNPNLYWYRQAAGRGLQLLFYSVGIGQISSEVPQNLSASRPQDRQFILSSKKLLLSDSGFYLCAWSIRALDGYGYTFGSGTRLTVV.